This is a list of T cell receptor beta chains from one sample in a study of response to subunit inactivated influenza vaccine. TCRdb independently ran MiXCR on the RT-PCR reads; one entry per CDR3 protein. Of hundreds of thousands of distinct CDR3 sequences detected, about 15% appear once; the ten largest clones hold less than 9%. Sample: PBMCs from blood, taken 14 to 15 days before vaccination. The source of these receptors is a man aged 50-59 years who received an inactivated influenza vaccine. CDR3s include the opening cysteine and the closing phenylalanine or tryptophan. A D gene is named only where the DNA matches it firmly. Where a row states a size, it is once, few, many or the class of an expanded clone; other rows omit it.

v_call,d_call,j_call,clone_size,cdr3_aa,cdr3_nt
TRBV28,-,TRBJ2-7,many,CASSLGQGLAYEQYF,TGTGCCAGCAGTTTGGGGCAGGGCTTGGCCTACGAGCAGTACTTC
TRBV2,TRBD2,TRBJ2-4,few,CASSGLAGGTKNIQYF,TGTGCCAGCAGTGGACTAGCGGGGGGAACCAAAAACATTCAGTACTTC
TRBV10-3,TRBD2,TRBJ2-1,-,CAIRKRASGRVSYNEQFF,TGTGCCATCAGAAAGAGGGCTAGCGGGAGGGTCTCCTACAATGAGCAGTTCTTC
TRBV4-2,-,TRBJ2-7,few,CASSQDKGMRGLSGEQYF,TGTGCCAGCAGCCAAGATAAGGGTATGAGAGGGCTCTCGGGCGAGCAGTACTTC
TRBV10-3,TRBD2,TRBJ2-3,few,CAISEFWLAGTPSTDTQYF,TGTGCCATCAGTGAGTTCTGGCTAGCGGGGACTCCTAGCACAGATACGCAGTATTTT
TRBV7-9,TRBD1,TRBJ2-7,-,CASSLGTGDLSYEQYF,TGTGCCAGCAGCCTCGGGACAGGCGATCTCTCCTACGAGCAGTACTTC
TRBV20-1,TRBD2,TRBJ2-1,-,CSARVAGGPSSYNEQFF,TGCAGTGCTAGGGTTGCGGGGGGACCCAGCTCCTACAATGAGCAGTTCTTC
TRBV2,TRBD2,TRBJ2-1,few,CASSGWTSGSNEQFF,TGTGCCAGCAGTGGATGGACTAGCGGGAGTAATGAGCAGTTCTTC
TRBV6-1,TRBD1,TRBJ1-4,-,CASSEAGTGFLFF,TGTGCCAGCAGTGAAGCGGGGACAGGGTTTCTGTTTTTT
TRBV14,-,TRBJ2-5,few,CASSQDTVQETQYF,TGTGCCAGCAGCCAAGACACAGTTCAAGAGACCCAGTACTTC
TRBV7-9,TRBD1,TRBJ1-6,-,CASSYGTGGNSPLHF,TGTGCCAGCAGCTACGGGACAGGGGGCAATTCACCCCTCCACTTT
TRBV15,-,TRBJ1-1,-,CATSRNMGGRGPTEAFF,TGTGCCACCAGCAGAAACATGGGGGGGAGGGGCCCCACTGAAGCTTTCTTT
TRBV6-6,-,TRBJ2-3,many,CASSYGSVDTQYF,TGTGCCAGCAGTTATGGGAGTGTCGATACGCAGTATTTT
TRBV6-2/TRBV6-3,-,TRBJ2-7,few,CASSSLGVSTYEQYF,TGTGCCAGCAGTTCTTTGGGGGTGTCAACCTACGAGCAGTACTTC
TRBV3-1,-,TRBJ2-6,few,CASSQDRSGANVLTF,TGTGCCAGCAGCCAAGATCGATCTGGGGCCAACGTCCTGACTTTC
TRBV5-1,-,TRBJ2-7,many,CASSPPEGFEQYF,TGCGCCAGCAGCCCACCGGAGGGGTTCGAGCAGTACTTC
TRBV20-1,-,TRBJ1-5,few,CSASTGTTYQPQHF,TGCAGTGCTAGTACCGGGACCACATATCAGCCCCAGCATTTT
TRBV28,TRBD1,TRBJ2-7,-,CASRPPGQGAYEQYF,TGTGCCAGCAGACCCCCAGGACAGGGGGCCTACGAGCAGTACTTC
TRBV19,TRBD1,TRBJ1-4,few,CASSPGGYNEKLFF,TGTGCCAGTAGTCCAGGGGGATACAATGAAAAACTGTTTTTT
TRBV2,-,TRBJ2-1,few,CASRSAVYNEQFF,TGTGCCAGCAGAAGTGCAGTCTACAATGAGCAGTTCTTC
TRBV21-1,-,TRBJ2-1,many,CASRKEDRGPYEQFF,TGTGCCAGCAGAAAAGAGGACAGGGGGCCCTATGAGCAGTTCTTC
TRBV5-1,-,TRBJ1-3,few,CASSQDGSGSGNTIYF,TGCGCCAGCAGCCAGGACGGTAGCGGCTCTGGAAACACCATATATTTT
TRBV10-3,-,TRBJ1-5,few,CAISGEKVQPQHF,TGTGCCATCAGTGGGGAAAAGGTTCAGCCCCAGCATTTT
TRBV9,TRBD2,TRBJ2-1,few,CASSLSGRAYNEQFF,TGTGCCAGCAGCCTTAGCGGGAGGGCCTACAATGAGCAGTTCTTC
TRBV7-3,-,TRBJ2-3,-,CASSQRGDTDTQYF,TGTGCCAGCAGCCAGAGGGGAGACACAGATACGCAGTATTTT
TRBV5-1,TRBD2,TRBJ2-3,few,CASSFSEAGGTDTQYF,TGCGCCAGCAGCTTCTCGGAGGCGGGGGGCACAGATACGCAGTATTTT
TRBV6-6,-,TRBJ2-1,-,CASSYRAPEQFF,TGTGCCAGCAGTTACCGAGCGCCTGAGCAGTTCTTC
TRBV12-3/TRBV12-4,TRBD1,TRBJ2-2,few,CASRWTGTTGELFF,TGTGCCAGCAGATGGACAGGGACCACCGGGGAGCTGTTTTTT
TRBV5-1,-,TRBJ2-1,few,CASSLAKRSSYNEQFF,TGCGCCAGCAGCTTGGCCAAGCGGAGCTCCTACAATGAGCAGTTCTTC
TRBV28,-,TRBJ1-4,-,CASSSQGVATNEKLFF,TGTGCCAGCAGTTCCCAGGGTGTTGCAACTAATGAAAAACTGTTTTTT
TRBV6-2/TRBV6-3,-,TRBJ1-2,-,CASSDEGRGGGYGYTF,TGTGCCAGCAGCGACGAGGGCAGGGGAGGCGGCTATGGCTACACCTTC
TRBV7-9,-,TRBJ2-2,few,CASNSRQRPGELFF,TGTGCCAGCAATTCTCGACAGAGGCCCGGGGAGCTGTTTTTT
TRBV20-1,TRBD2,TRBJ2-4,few,CSARVGSGTKNIQYF,TGCAGTGCTAGAGTGGGTAGCGGGACCAAAAACATTCAGTACTTC
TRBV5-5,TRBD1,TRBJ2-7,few,CASSPPGQGVPYEQYF,TGTGCCAGCAGTCCCCCGGGACAGGGGGTTCCCTACGAGCAGTACTTC
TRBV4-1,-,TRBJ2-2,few,CASSQEGRRNTGELFF,TGCGCCAGCAGCCAAGAAGGGAGGAGGAACACCGGGGAGCTGTTTTTT
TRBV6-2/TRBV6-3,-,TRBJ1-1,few,CASSYMENTEAFF,TGTGCCAGCAGTTACATGGAGAACACTGAAGCTTTCTTT
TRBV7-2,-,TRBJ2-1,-,CASSSAGRTIDNEQFF,TGTGCCAGCAGCTCCGCGGGACGGACGATAGACAATGAGCAGTTCTTC
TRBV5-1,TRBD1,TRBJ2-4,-,CASSDSTGEATLAKNIQYF,TGCGCCAGCAGCGATTCGACAGGGGAGGCAACCCTAGCCAAAAACATTCAGTACTTC
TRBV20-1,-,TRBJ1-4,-,CSANPTGGEKLFF,TGCAGTGCTAACCCGACAGGTGGGGAAAAACTGTTTTTT
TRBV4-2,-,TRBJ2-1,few,CASSQDLGILNEQFF,TGTGCCAGCAGCCAAGATCTAGGGATTCTCAATGAGCAGTTCTTC
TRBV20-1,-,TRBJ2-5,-,CSARDPGPGETQYF,TGCAGTGCTAGAGACCCGGGCCCGGGGGAGACCCAGTACTTC
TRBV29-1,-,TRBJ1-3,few,CSVRTADSGNTIYF,TGCAGCGTCCGGACCGCCGACTCTGGAAACACCATATATTTT
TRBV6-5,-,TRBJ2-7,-,CASSYLGWDSNSYEQYF,TGTGCCAGCAGTTACCTGGGCTGGGACTCAAACTCCTACGAGCAGTACTTC
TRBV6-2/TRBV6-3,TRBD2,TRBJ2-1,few,CASSPTSGGTGEQFF,TGTGCCAGCAGTCCCACTAGCGGGGGGACCGGTGAGCAGTTCTTC
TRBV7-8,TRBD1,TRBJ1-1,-,CASSPPDREIAEAFF,TGTGCCAGCAGCCCGCCGGACAGGGAAATCGCTGAAGCTTTCTTT
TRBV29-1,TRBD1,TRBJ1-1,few,CSVAFGQGTEAFF,TGCAGCGTTGCCTTCGGACAGGGTACTGAAGCTTTCTTT
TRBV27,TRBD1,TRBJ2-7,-,CASRSLDRGEQYF,TGTGCCAGCAGATCACTAGACAGGGGAGAACAGTACTTC
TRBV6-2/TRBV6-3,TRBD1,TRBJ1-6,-,CASSSGDRGDSPLHF,TGTGCCAGCAGTTCCGGGGACAGGGGTGACTCACCCCTCCACTTT
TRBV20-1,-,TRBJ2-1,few,CSAAGARLSYNEQFF,TGCAGTGCTGCCGGGGCAAGATTATCCTACAATGAGCAGTTCTTC
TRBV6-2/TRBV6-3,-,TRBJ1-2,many,CASSYEGSYGYTF,TGTGCCAGCAGTTATGAGGGATCCTATGGCTACACCTTC
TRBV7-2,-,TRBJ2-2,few,CASSGPHTGELFF,TGTGCCAGCAGCGGACCGCACACCGGGGAGCTGTTTTTT
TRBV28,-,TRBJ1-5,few,CASTGNSNQPQHF,TGTGCCAGCACGGGGAATAGCAATCAGCCCCAGCATTTT
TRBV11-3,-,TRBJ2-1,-,CASSLDWGSRNEQFF,TGTGCCAGCAGCTTAGATTGGGGCAGCCGCAATGAGCAGTTCTTC
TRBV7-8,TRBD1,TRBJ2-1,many,CASSLKRGQRYNEQFF,TGTGCCAGCAGCTTGAAGAGGGGGCAACGCTACAATGAGCAGTTCTTC
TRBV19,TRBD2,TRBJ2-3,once,CASRNGAGGDTQYF,TGTGCCAGTAGAAACGGGGCGGGGGGGGATACGCAGTATTTT
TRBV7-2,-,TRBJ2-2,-,CASSLVSVSELFF,TGTGCCAGCAGCTTAGTATCGGTATCGGAGCTGTTTTTT
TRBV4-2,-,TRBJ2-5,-,CASSQGGSQETQYF,TGTGCCAGCAGCCAAGGTGGGAGCCAAGAGACCCAGTACTTC
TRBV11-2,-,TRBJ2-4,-,CASSSPTRGNIQYF,TGTGCCAGCAGCTCCCCAACGAGGGGAAACATTCAGTACTTC
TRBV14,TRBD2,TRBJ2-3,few,CASSHARRTRETQYF,TGTGCCAGCAGCCATGCCCGAAGGACGCGGGAGACGCAGTATTTT
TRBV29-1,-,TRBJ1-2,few,CSANSGYGYTF,TGCAGCGCGAACTCCGGCTATGGCTACACCTTC